One and the same sample provided the 9 T cell receptor beta chains below, sequenced in a study of T cells in Graves' hyperthyroidism and ophthalmopathy. It was RNA transcripts that yielded the amplified TCR beta CDR3 regions. The study used the HTBI primer set for a first-round RT-PCR of the TCR CDR3. TCRdb re-analysed the multiplex PCR reads in MiXCR, keeping a single row per CDR3 protein. The sample contains approximately 400,000 distinct CDR3 sequences, about 14% of which appear only once. The specimen sequenced was blood. The receptors derive from a woman aged 25 to 39 with Graves' ophthalmopathy.

This clonotype was seen at least ten times. This rearrangement joins TRBV30 to TRBJ2-1; TRBD2 agrees at 10 bases. This CDR3 has 13 residues. Germline-derived CDR1 and CDR2 are GTSNPN and SVGIG (reference sequence). The trim removed 4 bases at V and 6 bases at J, leaving 3 bases unmatched. The CDR3 bases are TGTGCCTGGAAGGTAGCGGGGGGCAATGAGCAGTTCTTC. Its translation is CAWKVAGGNEQFF.

This clonotype was recorded a few times. This chain links TRBV6-1 with TRBJ2-2, with D possibly being TRBD2 (7 bases). V was trimmed by 4 bases and J by 7 bases, leaving 10 bases between them. Germline assignment: CDR1 MNHNS and CDR2 SASEGT. The CDR3 is made up of 13 amino acids. The CDR3 here is CASSVGGRGELFF. CDR3 DNA: TGTGCCAGCAGTGTCGGGGGGCGCGGGGAGCTGTTTTTT.

For the CDR3, the DNA is TGCAGTGCTAGACCTGGGCTAGCTGGATTCACAGATACGCAGTATTTT. It specifies CSARPGLAGFTDTQYF. The chain is built from TRBV20-1 and TRBJ2-3, with D possibly matching TRBD2 (5 bases). V lost 2 bases to trimming and J lost 2 bases, with 17 bases between them. CDR3 length equals 16 residues. Germline V gene sequence: CDR1 DFQATT, CDR2 SNEGSKA (reference sequence).

This clonotype showed up many times. V is TRBV6-1 and J is TRBJ2-7; 9 positions match TRBD1. The CDR3 runs to 16 residues. Unmatched junction bases numbered 12, after V lost 5 bases and J lost 4 bases. CDR1 MNHNS and CDR2 SASEGT come from the germline V gene. Here the CDR3 reads CASSPTRGTGWYEQYF. The CDR3 coding sequence is TGTGCCAGCAGTCCCACACGAGGGACAGGGTGGTACGAGCAGTACTTC.

This clonotype has a count of ten or more. V is TRBV7-2 and J is TRBJ2-7, with D perhaps TRBD2 (5 bases). This CDR3 is 15 amino acids long. The ends were cut back, 5 bases at V and 5 bases at J, with 19 bases in the middle. Germline CDR1 reads SGHTA; CDR2 reads FQGNSA. CDR3 in DNA: TGTGCCAGCAGCGCCCAACTAGGCAGCTTAAACGAGCAGTACTTC. Residues: CASSAQLGSLNEQYF.

As for this clonotype: A single base separates this from a much larger clone, so it may be a read error. This chain connects TRBV28 to TRBJ1-1; D is unresolved. Germline CDR1 and CDR2: MDHEN and SYDVKM. The CDR3 contains 15 residues. The CDR3 here is CASRPTSILNTDAFF. The CDR3 coding sequence is TGTGCCAGTCGACCAACCTCAATTTTGAACACTGATGCTTTCTTT. The variable domain in full, with the rest retrieved from reference TRBV28 and TRBJ1-1, is DVKVTQSSRYLVKRTGEKVFLECVQDMDHENMFWYRQDPGLGLRLIYFSYDVKMKEKGDIPEGYSVSREKKERFSLILESASTNQTSMYLCASRPTSILNTDAFFGQGTRLTVV.

At least ten counts were recorded for this clonotype. The V and J genes are TRBV27 and TRBJ2-3; D is unclear. CDR1 and CDR2 (germline): MNHEY, SMNVEV (reference sequence). The CDR3 spans 14 residues. Trimming left V 6 bases short and J 0 bases short, with 10 bases between. The CDR3 DNA reads TGTGCCAGCAGGTTACATTACAGCACAGATACGCAGTATTTT. Protein: CASRLHYSTDTQYF.

This chain connects TRBV7-9 to TRBJ2-2; D uncertain. Trimming left V 9 bases short and J 4 bases short, with 12 bases between. The CDR3 is 13 residues long. Looked up from germline, CDR1 is SEHNR and CDR2 is FQNEAQ (reference sequence). CDR3 bases: TGTGCCAGGACTGGACCGATCACCGGGGAGCTGTTTTTT. It encodes CARTGPITGELFF.

This clonotype was recorded a few times. The chain recombines TRBV7-3 with TRBJ2-3; D may be TRBD2 (6 bases). Germline V gives CDR1 SGHTA, CDR2 FQGTGA. CDR3 length: 17 residues. The V and J ends lost 4 bases and 2 bases respectively, with 19 bases between them. CDR3 in DNA: TGTGCCAGCAGCTCTAGAAGGGCGGGGCGGGACACAGATACGCAGTATTTT. Encoded protein: CASSSRRAGRDTDTQYF.